This is a list of T cell receptor beta chains from one sample in a study of CD8 T cells in Susac syndrome. Each CDR3 protein gets one entry after TCRdb re-called the immunoSEQ multiplex PCR reads with MiXCR. The sample has 150,000 to 180,000 distinct CDR3 sequences, 85% to 95% seen once; the top ten hold roughly 0.19%. The specimen was CD8+ T cells from PBMCs. Receptors originate from a human donor with multiple sclerosis. Both conserved end residues are part of each CDR3. A D gene is named only where the DNA matches it firmly.

NA,TRBV7-9,TRBJ2-7,CASSSTGKPEYEQYF,TGTGCCAGCAGCTCCACAGGGAAACCAGAATACGAGCAGTACTTC
NA,TRBV6-2/TRBV6-3,TRBJ2-7,CASSYERQYF,TGTGCCAGCAGTTACGAGCGGCAGTACTTC
NA,TRBV12-3/TRBV12-4,TRBJ1-1,CASSLRGVWTEAFF,TGTGCCAGCAGTTTGAGGGGGGTATGGACTGAAGCTTTCTTT
NA,TRBV19,TRBJ2-7,CASSIQGSSYEQYF,TGTGCCAGTAGTATTCAGGGTTCGTCCTACGAGCAGTACTTC
TRBD2,TRBV20-1,TRBJ2-1,CSARNPGLAGGYNEQFF,TGCAGTGCTAGAAACCCTGGACTAGCGGGGGGCTACAATGAGCAGTTCTTC
NA,TRBV7-9,TRBJ2-5,CASSMQETQYF,TGTGCCAGCAGCATGCAAGAGACCCAGTACTTC
NA,TRBV27,TRBJ2-7,CASSKVRHEQYF,TGTGCCAGCAGTAAAGTGAGGCACGAGCAGTACTTC
NA,TRBV9,TRBJ2-2,CASSVGVGELFF,TGTGCCAGCAGCGTAGGGGTCGGGGAGCTGTTTTTT
NA,TRBV27,TRBJ2-7,CASSLSWGTVTYEQYF,TGTGCCAGCAGTTTATCGTGGGGGACCGTCACCTACGAGCAGTACTTC
TRBD1,TRBV15,TRBJ2-7,CATSRTGPYEQYF,TGTGCCACCAGCAGGACAGGGCCCTACGAGCAGTACTTC
TRBD1,TRBV5-4,TRBJ2-5,CASSLDEGAGKTQYF,TGTGCCAGCAGCTTGGATGAGGGGGCTGGAAAGACCCAGTACTTC